The 12 T cell receptor beta chains given below trace back to one sample, sequenced in a study of shared clonotypes between healthy human individuals. Clones were sequenced by immunoSEQ multiplex PCR, and TCRdb holds only the in-frame ones, with some missing. The repertoire includes about 1.1 million clones, approximately 80% of them detected once, and roughly 0.61% sits in the top ten. Sequenced input: memory CD4+ T cells from PBMCs. Noted subset: CD45RA-negative fraction. These receptors were obtained from a man between 18 and 35 years old in good health. Some clones in this sample may be carry-over from other donors' samples.

CDR3 residues: CASSLRASGRADEQFF. The CDR3, as DNA: TGTGCCAGCAGCTTAAGGGCTAGCGGGAGAGCGGATGAGCAGTTCTTC. This sequence joins TRBV7-3 and TRBJ2-1; 10 nucleotides align to TRBD2. The CDR3 has 16 amino acids. CDR1 is SGHTA and CDR2 is FQGTGA in the germline V gene. Trimming took 1 base from V and 8 from J; bases not matched to a gene: 8.

The rearrangement links TRBV19 to TRBJ2-2; D gene ambiguous. Germline V gene lookup returns CDR1 LNHDA and CDR2 SQIVND (reference sequence). V shed 7 bases and J shed 1 base, with 16 bases lying between them. This CDR3 is built from 16 residues. The CDR3 spells CASTNSRLKNTGELFF. The DNA of the CDR3 is TGTGCCAGTACCAATAGCCGTCTAAAGAACACCGGGGAGCTGTTTTTT.

The gene calls are TRBV30 and TRBJ2-5, with D perhaps given as TRBD1 or TRBD2 (5 bases each). CDR1 is GTSNPN, CDR2 SVGIG, per germline (reference sequence). V was pared by 0 bases and J by 4 bases, with 12 bases between. This CDR3 has 14 residues. The CDR3 DNA follows: TGTGCCTGGAGTGTAGCGGCAGGGCTAGAGACCCAGTACTTC. Translating gives CAWSVAAGLETQYF.

This chain connects TRBV5-6 to TRBJ1-2; no firm D call. Germline assignment: CDR1 SGHDT and CDR2 YYEEEE. The V and J ends lost 4 bases and 8 bases respectively, with 12 bases between them. The CDR3 is 12 amino acids. The CDR3 nucleotides read TGTGCCAGCAGCGGAGATCGTGGCGGCTACACCTTC. The encoded protein is CASSGDRGGYTF.

This clone occurred once. The gene calls are TRBV29-1 and TRBJ2-2, with D uncertain. This CDR3 contains 16 residues. Deletions cut 8 bases from V and 2 bases from J, with 21 bases between. The V gene's germline CDR1 is SQVTM and CDR2 ANQGSEA. CDR3 bases: TGCAGCCCGGGCGCCGCCTTGGAATCCAACACCGGGGAGCTGTTTTTT. It is translated as CSPGAALESNTGELFF.

The J gene is TRBJ2-3, the V gene TRBV10-2; D gene uncertain. There are 15 residues in the CDR3. Germline loops: CDR1 WSHSY, CDR2 SAAADI. The germline V and J ends were trimmed by 2 bases and 0 bases, with 9 bases remaining between them. The CDR3 loop is CASSERAVSTDTQYF. DNA for the CDR3: TGCGCCAGCAGTGAGCGGGCCGTTAGCACAGATACGCAGTATTTT.

This chain joins TRBV5-8 and TRBJ1-2; 7 bases fit TRBD1. V gave up 4 bases and J gave up 4 bases; unmatched junction bases: 4. Germline V lookup: CDR1 SGHTS, CDR2 YDEGEE. The CDR3 totals 13 residues. The chain's CDR3 is CASSLTGSYGYTF. The CDR3 coding sequence is TGTGCCAGCAGCCTGACAGGGTCCTATGGCTACACCTTC.

This sequence joins TRBV2 and TRBJ2-1, with 8 bases that match TRBD1. Germline lookup yields CDR1 SNHLY and CDR2 FYNNEI. With 6 bases clipped from V and 0 bases from J, the junction kept 4 bases outside the gene matches. This CDR3 is 15 amino acids long. The CDR3 is CASRGDRSSYNEQFF. The DNA of the CDR3 is TGTGCCAGCAGGGGGGACAGGAGCTCCTACAATGAGCAGTTCTTC.

This clone occurred a few times. The chain employs TRBV18 and TRBJ1-1; no definite D call. V dropped 0 bases and J dropped 4 bases, with 9 bases sitting between them. The CDR3 contains 14 residues. Germline V CDR1 and CDR2: KGHSH, LQKENI. The CDR3: CASSPPGRSTEAFF. The DNA of the CDR3 is TGTGCCAGCTCACCACCAGGGCGGAGCACTGAAGCTTTCTTT.

About this clone: This specimen includes other DNA sequences encoding the same CDR3. The chain has TRBV2 and TRBJ2-7, with D hard to call. CDR1 is SNHLY and CDR2 is FYNNEI in the germline V gene. The CDR3 has 10 residues. Trimming took 4 bases from V and 7 from J, leaving 5 bases between them. In DNA, the CDR3 is TGTGCCAGCAGTGTCAGAGAGCAGTACTTC. It is translated as CASSVREQYF.

The CDR3 spells CASSQVGPGHYGYTF. The CDR3 DNA sequence: TGCGCCAGCAGCCAAGTAGGCCCGGGGCACTATGGCTACACCTTC. This chain connects TRBV4-3 to TRBJ1-2; weak D call: TRBD1 (5 bases). The CDR3 extends over 15 amino acids. The germline V gene encodes CDR1 LGHNA and CDR2 YSLEER. The germline V and J ends were trimmed by 1 base and 3 bases, with 12 bases remaining between them.

This clone was found a few times. The chain recombines TRBV5-6 with TRBJ1-3; tentative D call: TRBD1 (6 bases). This CDR3 comprises 15 residues. Trimming removed 4 bases at V and 0 bases at J, with 11 bases between. Per the germline V gene, CDR1 is SGHDT and CDR2 is YYEEEE. The CDR3 sequence is CASSRWTASGNTIYF. The CDR3 DNA sequence: TGTGCCAGCAGCAGATGGACAGCCTCTGGAAACACCATATATTTT.